These T cell receptor beta chains were read from a single sample in a study of control samples from healthy donors and cancer patients. Sequenced by immunoSEQ multiplex PCR; TCRdb stores in-frame clones only, minus some. The sample contains roughly 58,000 clones, 80% to 90% of which appear only once. The sample was PBMCs. The receptors come from a woman aged 55-70 years with lung cancer. The CDR3 runs from the conserved cysteine through the conserved F or W. A D gene is named only where the DNA matches it firmly. Clone sizes are given selectively: once, few, many, or a class where the clone is expanded.

abundance | j_gene | v_gene | d_gene | CDR3nt | CDR3aa
NA | TRBJ2-1 | TRBV5-6 | TRBD1 | TGTGCCAGCACCCGGACAGGGGGCTGGAATGAGCAGTTCTTC | CASTRTGGWNEQFF
NA | TRBJ1-6 | TRBV6-1 | NA | TGTGCCAGCAGTGAGGATTGGAATTCACCCCTCCACTTT | CASSEDWNSPLHF
NA | TRBJ2-3 | TRBV11-1 | TRBD1 | TGTGCCAGCAGCTTAGAAGGGACAGACACAGATACGCAGTATTTT | CASSLEGTDTDTQYF
NA | TRBJ2-3 | TRBV7-8 | NA | TGTGCCAGCAGCCCCTGGCAGGCGAGCACAGATACGCAGTATTTT | CASSPWQASTDTQYF
NA | TRBJ1-1 | TRBV6-5 | TRBD1 | TGTGCCAGCAGGGGGACAGGGTTGAACACTGAAGCTTTCTTT | CASRGTGLNTEAFF
NA | TRBJ2-5 | TRBV7-9 | NA | TGTGCCAGCAGCTTCCCCAGCAGGACCCAGTACTTC | CASSFPSRTQYF
NA | TRBJ1-2 | TRBV27 | NA | TGTGCCAGCAAAAACCTCGGGACCTCTGGGTATTTCTGGAACTATGGCTACACCTTC | CASKNLGTSGYFWNYGYTF
NA | TRBJ1-2 | TRBV5-5 | TRBD1 | TGTGCCAGCAGCTTGGGACAGGGCAACGATGGCTACACCTTC | CASSLGQGNDGYTF
NA | TRBJ2-5 | TRBV9 | NA | TGTGCCAGCAGCGCACCTGCGGGGGAGACCCAGTACTTC | CASSAPAGETQYF
NA | TRBJ1-4 | TRBV7-8 | NA | TGTGCCAGCAGCGCCGCTGTGGGGGGAAAACTGTTTTTT | CASSAAVGGKLFF
NA | TRBJ2-5 | TRBV2 | TRBD2 | TGTGCCAGCAGGGTGACTAGCGGGAAAGAGACCCAGTACTTC | CASRVTSGKETQYF
NA | TRBJ1-5 | TRBV2 | NA | TGTGCCAGCAGTGAAGCGGTTGGGGAGCAGCCCCAGCATTTT | CASSEAVGEQPQHF
NA | TRBJ1-2 | TRBV6-2/TRBV6-3 | NA | TGTGCCAGCAGTTACGCTCAATCGGGCTATGGCTACACCTTC | CASSYAQSGYGYTF
once | TRBJ2-3 | TRBV5-1 | NA | TGCGCCAGTAAAGGGGAAAACACAGATACGCAGTATTTT | CASKGENTDTQYF
NA | TRBJ1-5 | TRBV3-1/TRBV3-2 | NA | TGTGCCAGCAGCCAAGCGGAGAATCAGCCCCAGCATTTT | CASSQAENQPQHF
NA | TRBJ2-1 | TRBV20-1 | NA | TGCAGTGCCCCGGGCTACAATGAGCAGTTCTTC | CSAPGYNEQFF
NA | TRBJ2-3 | TRBV5-4 | NA | TGTGCCAGCAGCTTGGTAGGTGGGGGGCGAGGGGATACGCAGTATTTT | CASSLVGGGRGDTQYF
NA | TRBJ1-5 | TRBV3-1/TRBV3-2 | NA | TGTGCCAGCAGCCAAGCCTTGAATCAGCCCCAGCATTTT | CASSQALNQPQHF
NA | TRBJ2-3 | TRBV4-2 | TRBD2 | TGTGCCAGCAGCCCTGGCGGGGGGCCTCTCACAGATACGCAGTATTTT | CASSPGGGPLTDTQYF
NA | TRBJ2-3 | TRBV19 | TRBD1 | TGTGCCAGTAGTAAGACGGGACAGAGCACAGATACGCAGTATTTT | CASSKTGQSTDTQYF
NA | TRBJ1-1 | TRBV6-6 | TRBD1 | TGTGCCAGCAGTTACTTCGGGCAGGGGGACACTGAAGCTTTCTTT | CASSYFGQGDTEAFF
NA | TRBJ1-1 | TRBV18 | NA | TGTGCCAGCTCACCAGGGAACACTGAAGCTTTCTTT | CASSPGNTEAFF
NA | TRBJ2-3 | TRBV24-1 | NA | TGTGCCACCAGTGATTTGCCGGGTAGCGGTAGCACAGATACGCAGTATTTT | CATSDLPGSGSTDTQYF
NA | TRBJ1-6 | TRBV7-9 | NA | TGTGCCAGCAGCTTCTCCGGGACTCCCCTCCACTTT | CASSFSGTPLHF
NA | TRBJ1-2 | TRBV19 | NA | TGTGCCAGTAGGCCGGACAGTAACTATGGCTACACCTTC | CASRPDSNYGYTF
NA | TRBJ2-1 | TRBV5-1 | NA | TGCGCCAGCAATTGGGGCGCCGAGTCCGGTGAGCAGTTCTTC | CASNWGAESGEQFF
NA | TRBJ1-1 | TRBV29-1 | NA | TGCAGAGGAAACATGAACACTGAAGCTTTCTTT | CRGNMNTEAFF
NA | TRBJ2-2 | TRBV12-3/TRBV12-4 | NA | TGTGCCAGCAGGGGGACGACCACCGGGGAGCTGTTTTTT | CASRGTTTGELFF
NA | TRBJ1-1 | TRBV2 | NA | TGTGCCAGCAGCCTTGGGGACACTGAAGCTTTCTTT | CASSLGDTEAFF
medium-sized | TRBJ1-2 | TRBV2 | TRBD1 | TGTGCCAGCAGTCCCTCCGGGACAGGAGGCTACACCTTC | CASSPSGTGGYTF
NA | TRBJ1-1 | TRBV5-1 | NA | TGCGCCAGCAGCTTTACAGGGATCACTGAAGCTTTCTTT | CASSFTGITEAFF
once | TRBJ1-1 | TRBV7-2 | NA | TGTGCCAGCAGCGCCCTAACAGGACTCACTGAAGCTTTCTTT | CASSALTGLTEAFF
once | TRBJ2-5 | TRBV6-6 | NA | TGTGCCAGCAGTTACTGGGGGGAGACCCAGTACTTC | CASSYWGETQYF
few | TRBJ1-6 | TRBV5-1 | NA | TGCGCCAGCAGGTTAGCGGGGGAGAGTTCACCCCTCCACTTT | CASRLAGESSPLHF
NA | TRBJ2-7 | TRBV4-2 | NA | TGTGCCAGCAGCCAAGCCATAGGGCCAAGCTCCTACGAGCAGTACTTC | CASSQAIGPSSYEQYF
NA | TRBJ1-4 | TRBV2 | NA | TGTGCCAGCAGTTCCCAGGGGATGCCTAATGAAAAACTGTTTTTT | CASSSQGMPNEKLFF
NA | TRBJ2-2 | TRBV15 | NA | TGTGCCACCAGCAGAGAAGCTCAGGGGTCCGGGGAGCTGTTTTTT | CATSREAQGSGELFF
NA | TRBJ1-1 | TRBV3-1/TRBV3-2 | NA | TGTGCCAGCAGCCTAGGCACTTTAGGCGCTGAAGCTTTCTTT | CASSLGTLGAEAFF
NA | TRBJ2-7 | TRBV21-1 | NA | TGTGCCAGCAGCAAAACGAACAGGGCCTACGAGCAGTACTTC | CASSKTNRAYEQYF
NA | TRBJ2-1 | TRBV7-2 | NA | TGTGCCAGCAGCTTAGTGCGGGGCCAGATTGCTGAGCAGTTCTTC | CASSLVRGQIAEQFF
NA | TRBJ2-1 | TRBV29-1 | NA | TGCAGCGTTGATCCGGGGTATGAGCAGTTCTTC | CSVDPGYEQFF
NA | TRBJ2-1 | TRBV18 | TRBD2 | TGTGCCAGCTCACCACGGACTAGCGAGTACAATGAGCAGTTCTTC | CASSPRTSEYNEQFF
NA | TRBJ1-1 | TRBV6-5 | NA | TGTGCCAGCAGTTACCGCAGGAGCACTGAAGCTTTCTTT | CASSYRRSTEAFF
NA | TRBJ2-2 | TRBV10-3 | TRBD1 | TGTGCCATCAGTGAGAGACAGGGTGCCACCGGGGAGCTGTTTTTT | CAISERQGATGELFF
NA | TRBJ2-7 | TRBV5-4 | NA | TGTGCCAGCAGCTTGGCCCTGTCCTACGAGCAGTACTTC | CASSLALSYEQYF
once | TRBJ2-5 | TRBV5-1 | TRBD1 | TGCGCCAGCAGCACCCAAGACAGGGCAGAGACCCAGTACTTC | CASSTQDRAETQYF
NA | TRBJ1-1 | TRBV20-1 | NA | TGCAGTGCTAGTAACACCAACACTGAAGCTTTCTTT | CSASNTNTEAFF
NA | TRBJ2-7 | TRBV6-5 | NA | TGTGCCAGCAGCCTTGACAGCTCACCCTCCTACGAGCAGTACTTC | CASSLDSSPSYEQYF
once | TRBJ1-2 | TRBV28 | NA | TGTGCCAGCACACAGGGCGGTGGAGGTGGCTACACCTTC | CASTQGGGGGYTF
NA | TRBJ2-5 | TRBV10-1 | NA | TGCGCCAGCAGTGAGTCCGGGGGTCCACAAGAGACCCAGTACTTC | CASSESGGPQETQYF
NA | TRBJ2-7 | TRBV19 | TRBD1 | TGTGCCAGTAGTTCAAGGACAGGCAGCTACGAGCAGTACTTC | CASSSRTGSYEQYF
NA | TRBJ1-2 | TRBV6-5 | TRBD1 | TGTGCCAGCAGGAAGACAGGGGAAAGCTACACCTTC | CASRKTGESYTF
NA | TRBJ2-1 | TRBV5-1 | TRBD2 | TGCGCCAGCAGCCCCGGACTAGCGGGGAATGAGCAGTTCTTC | CASSPGLAGNEQFF
NA | TRBJ2-7 | TRBV20-1 | NA | TGCAGTGCTTTGGCAGCCTACGAGCAGTACTTC | CSALAAYEQYF
once | TRBJ2-7 | TRBV30 | NA | TGTGCGTGGAGGGACAGATCCTACGAGCAGTACTTC | CAWRDRSYEQYF